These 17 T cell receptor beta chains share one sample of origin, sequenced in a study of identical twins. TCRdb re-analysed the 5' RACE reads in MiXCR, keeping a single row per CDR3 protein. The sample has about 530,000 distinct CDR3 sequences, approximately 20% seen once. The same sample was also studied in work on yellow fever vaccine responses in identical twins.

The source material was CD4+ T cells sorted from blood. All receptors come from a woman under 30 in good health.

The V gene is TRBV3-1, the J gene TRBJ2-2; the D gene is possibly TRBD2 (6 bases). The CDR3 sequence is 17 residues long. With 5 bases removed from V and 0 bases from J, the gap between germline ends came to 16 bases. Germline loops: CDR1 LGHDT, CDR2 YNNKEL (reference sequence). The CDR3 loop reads CASSLHPGGSNTGELFF. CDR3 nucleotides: TGTGCCAGCAGCTTACATCCCGGGGGTTCGAACACCGGGGAGCTGTTTTTT.

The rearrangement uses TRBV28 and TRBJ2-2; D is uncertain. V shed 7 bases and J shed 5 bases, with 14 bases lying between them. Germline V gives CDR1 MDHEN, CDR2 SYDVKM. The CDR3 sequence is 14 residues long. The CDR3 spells CASTKVGPTGELFF. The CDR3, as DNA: TGTGCCAGCACCAAAGTGGGCCCTACCGGGGAGCTGTTTTTT.

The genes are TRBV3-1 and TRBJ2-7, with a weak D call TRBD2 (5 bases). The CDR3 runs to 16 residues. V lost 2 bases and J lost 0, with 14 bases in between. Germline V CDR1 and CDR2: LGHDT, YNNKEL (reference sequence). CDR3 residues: CASSQYHGGRSYEQYF. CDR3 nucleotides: TGTGCCAGCAGCCAATACCACGGAGGCCGCTCCTACGAGCAGTACTTC.

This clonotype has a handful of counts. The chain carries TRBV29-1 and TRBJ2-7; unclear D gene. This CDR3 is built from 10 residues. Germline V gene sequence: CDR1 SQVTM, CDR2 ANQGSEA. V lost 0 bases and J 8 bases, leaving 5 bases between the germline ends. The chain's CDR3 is CSVEEGKQYF. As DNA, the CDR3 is TGCAGCGTTGAAGAAGGGAAGCAGTACTTC.

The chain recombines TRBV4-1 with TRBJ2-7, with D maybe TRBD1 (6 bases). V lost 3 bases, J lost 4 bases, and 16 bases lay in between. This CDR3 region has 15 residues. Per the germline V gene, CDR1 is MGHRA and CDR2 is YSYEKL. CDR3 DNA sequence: TGCGCCAGCAGCCAGGCACAGGGTATTGGTTACGAGCAGTACGTC. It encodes CASSQAQGIGYEQYV.

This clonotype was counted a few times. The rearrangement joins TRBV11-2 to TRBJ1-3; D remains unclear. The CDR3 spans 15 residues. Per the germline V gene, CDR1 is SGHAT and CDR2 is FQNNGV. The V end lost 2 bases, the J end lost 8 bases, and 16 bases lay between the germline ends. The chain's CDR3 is CASSLTPRKGDTIYF. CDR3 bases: TGTGCCAGCAGCTTAACACCTAGGAAGGGAGACACCATATATTTT.

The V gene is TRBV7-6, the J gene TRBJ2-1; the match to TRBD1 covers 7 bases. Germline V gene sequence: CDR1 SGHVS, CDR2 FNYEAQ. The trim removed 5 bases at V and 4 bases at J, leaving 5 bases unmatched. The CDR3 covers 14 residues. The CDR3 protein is CASSRGQVYNEQFF. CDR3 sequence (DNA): TGTGCCAGCAGCCGAGGACAGGTTTACAATGAGCAGTTCTTC.

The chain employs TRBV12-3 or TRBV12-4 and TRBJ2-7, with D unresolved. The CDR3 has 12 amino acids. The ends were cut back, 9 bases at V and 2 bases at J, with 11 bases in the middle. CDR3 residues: CASSTVPYEQYF. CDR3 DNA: TGTGCCAGTAGCACGGTCCCCTACGAGCAGTACTTC.

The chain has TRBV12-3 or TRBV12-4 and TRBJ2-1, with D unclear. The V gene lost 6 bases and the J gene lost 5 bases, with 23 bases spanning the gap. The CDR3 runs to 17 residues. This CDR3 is CASSMEPYFESDNEQFF. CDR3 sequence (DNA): TGTGCCAGCAGCATGGAGCCCTACTTTGAGTCGGACAATGAGCAGTTCTTC.

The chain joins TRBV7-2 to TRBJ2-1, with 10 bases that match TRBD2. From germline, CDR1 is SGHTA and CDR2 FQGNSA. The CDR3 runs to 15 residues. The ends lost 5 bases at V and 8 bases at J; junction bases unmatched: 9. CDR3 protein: CASSQPGLAFYEQFF. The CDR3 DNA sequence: TGTGCCAGCAGCCAACCGGGACTAGCGTTCTATGAGCAGTTCTTC.

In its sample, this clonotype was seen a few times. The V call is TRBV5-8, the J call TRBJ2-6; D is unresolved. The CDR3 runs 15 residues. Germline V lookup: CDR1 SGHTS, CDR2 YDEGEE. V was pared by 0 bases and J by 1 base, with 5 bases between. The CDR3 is CASSLEPSGANVLTF. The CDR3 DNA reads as TGTGCCAGCAGCTTGGAGCCATCTGGGGCCAACGTCCTGACTTTC.

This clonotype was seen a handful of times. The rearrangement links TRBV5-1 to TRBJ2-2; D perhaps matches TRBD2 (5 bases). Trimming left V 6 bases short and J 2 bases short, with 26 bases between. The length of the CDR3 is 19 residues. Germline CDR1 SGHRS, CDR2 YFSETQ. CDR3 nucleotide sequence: TGCGCCAGCACCTCGGAGGCTTTGGGTCAGGCCCTAAACACCGGGGAGCTGTTTTTT. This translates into CASTSEALGQALNTGELFF.

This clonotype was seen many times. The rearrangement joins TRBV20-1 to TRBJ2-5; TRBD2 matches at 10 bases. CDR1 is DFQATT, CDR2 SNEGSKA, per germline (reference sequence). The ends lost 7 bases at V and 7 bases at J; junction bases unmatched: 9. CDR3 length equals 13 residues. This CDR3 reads CSVRGTSEATQYF. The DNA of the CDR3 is TGCAGTGTCCGGGGGACTAGCGAAGCGACCCAGTACTTC.

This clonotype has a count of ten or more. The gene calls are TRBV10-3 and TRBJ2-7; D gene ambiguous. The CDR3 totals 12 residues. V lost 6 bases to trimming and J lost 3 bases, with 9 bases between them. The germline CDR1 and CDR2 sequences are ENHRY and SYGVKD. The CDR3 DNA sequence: TGTGCCATCAGCGGTGGGCTCTACGAGCAGTACTTC. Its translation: CAISGGLYEQYF.

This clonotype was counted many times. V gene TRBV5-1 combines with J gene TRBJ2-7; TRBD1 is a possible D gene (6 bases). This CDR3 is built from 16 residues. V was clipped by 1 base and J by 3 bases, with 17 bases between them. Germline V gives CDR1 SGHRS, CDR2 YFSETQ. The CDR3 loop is CASSLTGTFGDYEQYF. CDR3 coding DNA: TGCGCCAGCAGCTTGACCGGGACATTCGGGGACTACGAGCAGTACTTC. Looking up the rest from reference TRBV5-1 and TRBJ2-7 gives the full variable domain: KAGVTQTPRYLIKTRGQQVTLSCSPISGHRSVSWYQQTPGQGLQFLFEYFSETQRNKGNFPGRFSGRQFSNSRSEMNVSTLELGDSALYLCASSLTGTFGDYEQYFGPGTRLTVT.

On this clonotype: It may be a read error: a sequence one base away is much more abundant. CDR3 residues: CTSSLGLGETQYF. In DNA form, the CDR3 reads TGCACCAGCAGCTTGGGGTTAGGAGAGACCCAGTACTTC. The chain carries TRBV5-1 and TRBJ2-5; D not resolved. The CDR3 spans 13 residues. Germline loops: CDR1 SGHRS, CDR2 YFSETQ.

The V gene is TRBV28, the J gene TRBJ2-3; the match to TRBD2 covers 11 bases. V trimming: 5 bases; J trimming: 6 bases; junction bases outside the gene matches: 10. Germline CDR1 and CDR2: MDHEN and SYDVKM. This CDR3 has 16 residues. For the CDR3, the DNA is TGTGCCAGCAGTCCGGTTAGCGGGAGGGCCGGGGATACGCAGTATTTT. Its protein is CASSPVSGRAGDTQYF.